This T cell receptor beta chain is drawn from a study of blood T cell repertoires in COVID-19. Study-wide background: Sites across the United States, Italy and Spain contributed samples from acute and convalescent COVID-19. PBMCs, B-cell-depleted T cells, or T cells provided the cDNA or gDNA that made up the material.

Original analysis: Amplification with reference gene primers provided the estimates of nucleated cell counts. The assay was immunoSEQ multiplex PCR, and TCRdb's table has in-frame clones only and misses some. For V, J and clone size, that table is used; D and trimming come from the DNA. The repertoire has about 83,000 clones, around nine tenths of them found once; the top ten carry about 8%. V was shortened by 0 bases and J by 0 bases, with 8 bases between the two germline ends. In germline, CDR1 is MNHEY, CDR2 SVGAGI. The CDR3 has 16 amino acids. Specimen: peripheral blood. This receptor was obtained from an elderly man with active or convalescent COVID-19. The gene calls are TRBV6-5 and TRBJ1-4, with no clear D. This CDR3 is CASSYSKLATNEKLFF. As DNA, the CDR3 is TGTGCCAGCAGTTACTCGAAGCTGGCAACTAATGAAAAACTGTTTTTT.